These T cell receptor beta chains were read from a single sample in a study of a mutant IDH1 vaccine in newly diagnosed glioma. Profiled with immunoSEQ multiplex PCR; TCRdb holds only in-frame clones, not every one. This table has 35,000 to 50,000 clones, 80% to 95% appearing once. Their cognate antigens are unknown. Sequencing used PBMCs, obtained from a glioma patient whose treatment included an IDH1 peptide vaccine. The receptors stem from a man aged 45-65 years with glioma. Each CDR3 is given with its conserved first and last residue. Fields, in order: D gene, J gene, clone size, V gene, CDR3 DNA, CDR3 protein. D genes are given only for firm matches. A row's size may be missing; if present it is once, few, many or a size class.

D gene: NA
J gene: TRBJ2-3
clone size: NA
V gene: TRBV2
CDR3 DNA: TGTGCCAGCAATGTGGAATTGACTACCCCCCTCAGCACAGATACGCAGTATTTT
CDR3 protein: CASNVELTTPLSTDTQYF

D gene: NA
J gene: TRBJ2-5
clone size: NA
V gene: TRBV4-3
CDR3 DNA: TGCGCCAGCAGCCAGACAGGAGTTCAAGAGACCCAGTACTTC
CDR3 protein: CASSQTGVQETQYF

D gene: TRBD1
J gene: TRBJ2-7
clone size: once
V gene: TRBV2
CDR3 DNA: TGTGCCAGCAAAACAGGGGAGAAAGCTTACTACGAGCAGTACTTC
CDR3 protein: CASKTGEKAYYEQYF

D gene: TRBD2
J gene: TRBJ2-2
clone size: NA
V gene: TRBV13
CDR3 DNA: TGTGCCAGCAGGTCCCCAGCGGGAGGGCCCGCCGGGGAGCTGTTTTTT
CDR3 protein: CASRSPAGGPAGELFF

D gene: NA
J gene: TRBJ1-1
clone size: few
V gene: TRBV5-1
CDR3 DNA: TGCGCCAGCAGCCCCGGGACGGTGAACACTGAAGCTTTCTTT
CDR3 protein: CASSPGTVNTEAFF

D gene: NA
J gene: TRBJ2-2
clone size: NA
V gene: TRBV18
CDR3 DNA: TGTGCCAGCTCTAAGGTCGAGGGAATAAAGAACACCGGGGAGCTGTTTTTT
CDR3 protein: CASSKVEGIKNTGELFF

D gene: TRBD2
J gene: TRBJ2-7
clone size: NA
V gene: TRBV4-1
CDR3 DNA: TGCGCCAGCAGCTCCCCCGGGACTAGCGGGAGGGGGTACGAGCAGTACTTC
CDR3 protein: CASSSPGTSGRGYEQYF

D gene: TRBD1
J gene: TRBJ1-1
clone size: NA
V gene: TRBV19
CDR3 DNA: TGTGCCAGTAGTGCCCCGGGACAGGGAAGAGCTTTCTTT
CDR3 protein: CASSAPGQGRAFF

D gene: NA
J gene: TRBJ2-4
clone size: NA
V gene: TRBV5-1
CDR3 DNA: TGCGCCAGCAGCTTAGACAGTGCCAAAAACATTCAGTACTTC
CDR3 protein: CASSLDSAKNIQYF

D gene: TRBD1
J gene: TRBJ1-5
clone size: NA
V gene: TRBV30
CDR3 DNA: TGTGCCAGCCACTGGACAGGGAGGCATCAGCCCCAGCATTTT
CDR3 protein: CASHWTGRHQPQHF

D gene: NA
J gene: TRBJ2-5
clone size: once
V gene: TRBV5-1
CDR3 DNA: TGCGCCAGCAGCTTGGCACTTCGGGAGGAGACCCAGTACTTC
CDR3 protein: CASSLALREETQYF

D gene: NA
J gene: TRBJ2-3
clone size: NA
V gene: TRBV18
CDR3 DNA: TGTGCCAGCTCGACGACGGGACAAAACACAGATACGCAGTATTTT
CDR3 protein: CASSTTGQNTDTQYF

D gene: TRBD1
J gene: TRBJ1-1
clone size: NA
V gene: TRBV5-6
CDR3 DNA: TGTGCCAGCAACAAAGACAGGGGTAGGTCTGAAGCTTTCTTT
CDR3 protein: CASNKDRGRSEAFF

D gene: TRBD1
J gene: TRBJ1-1
clone size: NA
V gene: TRBV7-3
CDR3 DNA: TGTGCCAGCAGCCCCCTGGGACAGGCGATCTTGACTGAAGCTTTCTTT
CDR3 protein: CASSPLGQAILTEAFF

D gene: NA
J gene: TRBJ1-3
clone size: NA
V gene: TRBV29-1
CDR3 DNA: TGCAGCGTTGTGACGAACTCTGGAAACACCATATATTTT
CDR3 protein: CSVVTNSGNTIYF

D gene: NA
J gene: TRBJ1-2
clone size: NA
V gene: TRBV18
CDR3 DNA: TGTGCCAGCTCACCATCAGGGGTTGGTCGAGGCTACACCTTC
CDR3 protein: CASSPSGVGRGYTF

D gene: TRBD1
J gene: TRBJ2-7
clone size: NA
V gene: TRBV4-2
CDR3 DNA: TGTGCCAGCAGCCAAGAGGTTGGACAGGGCTACGAGCAGTACTTC
CDR3 protein: CASSQEVGQGYEQYF